One sample yielded the 12 T cell receptor beta chains listed below, sequenced in a study of T cell responses to AZD1222 COVID-19 vaccine. Data came from immunoSEQ multiplex PCR; TCRdb stores just in-frame clones and leaves some out. The repertoire holds tens of thousands of clones, with 80% to 90% as singletons. This sample comprised peripheral blood, obtained 28 days after the second AZD1222 dose. The origin of the receptors is an adult who received the AZD1222 COVID-19 vaccine.

V and J are TRBV30 and TRBJ1-6; D is undetermined. V shed 0 bases and J shed 9 bases, with 6 bases lying between them. The CDR3 consists of 12 residues. Germline V gives CDR1 GTSNPN, CDR2 SVGIG (reference sequence). The CDR3 is CAWSVGLSPLHF. As DNA, the CDR3 is TGTGCCTGGAGTGTAGGGCTTTCACCCCTCCACTTT.

The V gene is TRBV15, the J gene TRBJ2-2, with D perhaps TRBD1 (5 bases). This CDR3 contains 14 residues. CDR1 and CDR2 (germline): LNHNV, YYDKDF (reference sequence). V gave up 6 bases and J gave up 2 bases, with 10 bases separating them. The CDR3 is CATSRQGNTGELFF. The CDR3 nucleotides read TGTGCCACCAGTAGGCAGGGAAACACCGGGGAGCTGTTTTTT.

The chain combines TRBV24-1 with TRBJ1-2, with no clear D. V lost 5 bases, J lost 3 bases, and 9 bases lay in between. In germline, CDR1 is KGHDR, CDR2 SFDVKD. The CDR3 totals 13 residues. DNA of the CDR3: TGTGCCACCAGTGGAGGGCGGCACTATGGCTACACCTTC. This translates into CATSGGRHYGYTF.

This sequence joins TRBV28 and TRBJ1-5, with D maybe TRBD1 (6 bases). Deletions cut 9 bases from V and 3 bases from J, with 15 bases between. This CDR3 spans 14 amino acids. Germline V gene data show CDR1 as MDHEN and CDR2 as SYDVKM. The CDR3 loop reads CASSWTAYNQPQHF. The CDR3, as DNA: TGTGCCAGTAGCTGGACAGCATACAATCAGCCCCAGCATTTT.

Comment on this clone: This sample includes further DNA sequences coding for the same CDR3. This sequence joins TRBV7-9 and TRBJ2-5; 7 nucleotides align to TRBD2. Germline-derived CDR1 and CDR2 are SEHNR and FQNEAQ (reference sequence). Trimming at V came to 1 base and at J to 5 bases, leaving 4 bases not matched to a gene. There are 14 residues in the CDR3. The CDR3 sequence: CASSLVPGRETQYF. CDR3 in DNA: TGTGCCAGCAGCTTAGTGCCCGGGAGGGAGACCCAGTACTTC. The full variable domain, with the rest looked up from reference TRBV7-9 and TRBJ2-5, is DTGVSQNPRHKITKRGQNVTFRCDPISEHNRLYWYRQTLGQGPEFLTYFQNEAQLEKSRLLSDRFSAERPKGSFSTLEIQRTEQGDSAMYLCASSLVPGRETQYFGPGTRLLVL.

This clone has just one count. The rearrangement uses TRBV27 and TRBJ1-6, with 8 bases identical to TRBD1. Trimming at V came to 4 bases and at J to 5 bases, leaving 4 bases not matched to a gene. CDR1 is MNHEY, CDR2 SMNVEV, per germline (reference sequence). This CDR3 is 15 amino acids long. The DNA for the CDR3 is TGTGCCAGCAGTTCGGGGACAGGACATAATTCACCCCTCCACTTT. It is translated as CASSSGTGHNSPLHF.

The rearrangement joins TRBV6-1 to TRBJ2-6; possible D gene TRBD1, 5 bases. The CDR3 is 18 residues long. Per the germline V gene, CDR1 is MNHNS and CDR2 is SASEGT. Trimming stripped 3 bases from V and 0 bases from J, with 15 bases between. In nucleotides, the CDR3 is TGTGCCAGCAGTGACGTAAGGGGTATGAGCTCTGGGGCCAACGTCCTGACTTTC. Its protein is CASSDVRGMSSGANVLTF.

The CDR3 region has the DNA TGTGCCAGCAGCTTGGCGGGTCGACCACCGTATTCACCCCTCCACTTT. Translation: CASSLAGRPPYSPLHF. The chain combines TRBV5-4 with TRBJ1-6; D is uncertain. The CDR3 length is 16 residues. Germline V lookup: CDR1 SGHNT, CDR2 YYREEE (reference sequence). Trimming took 0 bases from V and 8 from J, leaving 15 bases between them.

Turning to this clone: A junction end diverges from the germline sequence, so it may reflect a read error. V is TRBV27 and J is TRBJ1-6; D is undetermined. Germline CDR1 MNHEY, CDR2 SMNVEV (reference sequence). The CDR3 is 14 amino acids. In DNA form, the CDR3 reads TGTGCCAGCAGTTTATTGCCCTACAATTCACCCCTCCACTTT. Translation: CASSLLPYNSPLHF.

This clone has a single count. The chain links TRBV18 to TRBJ2-2; the D gene could be TRBD1 or TRBD2 (5 bases each). The CDR3 totals 16 residues. V was shortened by 2 bases and J by 3 bases, with 13 bases between the two germline ends. Germline CDR1 and CDR2: KGHSH and LQKENI. Here the CDR3 reads CASSPDGGVDTGELFF. CDR3 DNA sequence: TGTGCCAGCTCACCAGATGGGGGAGTCGACACCGGGGAGCTGTTTTTT.

This rearrangement joins TRBV6-4 to TRBJ2-4; 9 bases agree with TRBD1. V lost 6 bases, J lost 11 bases, and 5 bases stayed unmatched. The CDR3 length is 12 residues. From germline, CDR1 is MRHNA and CDR2 SNTAGT. The DNA of the CDR3 is TGTGCCAGCAGACCGGACAGGGGAGTTCAGTACTTC. Its translation is CASRPDRGVQYF.

The chain combines TRBV11-1 with TRBJ2-5; maybe TRBD1 (6 bases). Per germline, CDR1 SGHAT and CDR2 FQDESV (reference sequence). Trimming pared 3 bases from V and 5 bases from J, leaving 16 bases between. This CDR3 has 15 residues. The CDR3 loop is CASSFYDRSGETQYF. Written as DNA, the CDR3 is TGTGCCAGCAGCTTTTACGACAGGTCGGGGGAGACCCAGTACTTC.